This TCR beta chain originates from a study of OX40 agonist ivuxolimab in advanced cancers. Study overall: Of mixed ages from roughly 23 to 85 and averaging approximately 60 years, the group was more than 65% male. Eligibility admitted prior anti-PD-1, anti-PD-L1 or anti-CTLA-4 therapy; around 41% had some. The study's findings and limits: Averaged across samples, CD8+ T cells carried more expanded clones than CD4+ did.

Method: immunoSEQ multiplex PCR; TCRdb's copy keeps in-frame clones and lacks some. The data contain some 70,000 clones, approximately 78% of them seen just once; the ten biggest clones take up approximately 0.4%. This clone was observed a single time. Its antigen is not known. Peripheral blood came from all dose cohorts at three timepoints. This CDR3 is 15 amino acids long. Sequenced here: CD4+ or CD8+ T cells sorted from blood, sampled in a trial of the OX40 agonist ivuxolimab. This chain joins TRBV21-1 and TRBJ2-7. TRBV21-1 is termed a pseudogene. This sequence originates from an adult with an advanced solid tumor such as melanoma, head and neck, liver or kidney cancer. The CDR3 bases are TGTGCCAGCAGCTCACCCCGACGGGGCGGTTGGGAGCAGTACGTC. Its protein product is CASSSPRRGGWEQYV.